This is a list of T cell receptor beta chains from one sample in a study of blood T cell repertoires in COVID-19. Sequencing was performed with immunoSEQ multiplex PCR; in TCRdb, only in-frame clones are kept and a portion is missing. The table has 250,000 or so clones, around 85% seen once. Input material: PBMCs or T cells enriched from blood (not recorded which). The receptor source for this set is a woman aged 45-59 years who had recovered from COVID-19. Both conserved end residues are part of each CDR3. The D gene is left open where the match is weak. Size is omitted from some rows. Given values are once, few, many or a class for expanded clones.

v_gene	abundance	j_gene	d_gene	CDR3nt	CDR3aa
TRBV28	.	TRBJ2-1	.	TGTGCCAGCAGTCCAGGACAGTCCACTGAGCAGTTCTTC	CASSPGQSTEQFF
TRBV7-2	.	TRBJ1-1	.	TGTGCCAGCAGCCCCCTTATCGCGAGCCCTGAAGCTTTCTTT	CASSPLIASPEAFF
TRBV7-6	once	TRBJ2-1	TRBD1	TGTGCCAGCAGCTTAGGGTCCCGGGACAGGGGTCCGTTCTTC	CASSLGSRDRGPFF
TRBV7-8	.	TRBJ2-3	TRBD2	TGTGCCAGCAGCTCCCTTTCTAGCGGGAGGGCAGATACGCAGTATTTT	CASSSLSSGRADTQYF
TRBV5-1	.	TRBJ1-1	.	TGCGCCAGCAGCTTGGGATTGGACAGGAACACTGAAGCTTTCTTT	CASSLGLDRNTEAFF
TRBV27	.	TRBJ2-1	.	TGTGCCAGCAGTTTAAAGGGGAATGAGCAGTTCTTC	CASSLKGNEQFF
TRBV11-3	.	TRBJ1-1	.	TGTGCCAGCAGCCTCAGTCTGTACACTGAAGCTTTCTTT	CASSLSLYTEAFF
TRBV19	.	TRBJ1-4	TRBD1	TGTGCCAGTAGTACCTCCAGTCTCAGGGGGCGCGGCGAAAAACTGTTTTTT	CASSTSSLRGRGEKLFF
TRBV9	.	TRBJ2-6	.	TGTGCCAGCAGCGTAGACGGGTGGGGGCTCTCTGGGGCCAACGTCCTGACTTTC	CASSVDGWGLSGANVLTF
TRBV24-1	many	TRBJ1-5	.	TGTGCCGGGGGGAGTACGGGGGGGGATGATCAGCCCCAGCATTTT	CAGGSTGGDDQPQHF
TRBV5-1	few	TRBJ1-1	.	TGCGCCAGCAGCTTGGGCGGAGGACTCATGAACACTGAAGCTTTCTTT	CASSLGGGLMNTEAFF
TRBV13	.	TRBJ2-7	TRBD2	TGTGCCAGCAGCGCCCTGGGGCTAGCGGGTAGCTACGAGCAGTACTTC	CASSALGLAGSYEQYF
TRBV15	.	TRBJ2-6	.	TGTGCCACCAGCAGGCCTCAGGGTTTTATCCCTGGGGCCAACGTCCTGACTTTC	CATSRPQGFIPGANVLTF
TRBV2	few	TRBJ1-5	TRBD1	TGTGCCAGCAGTGTTGGACAGGGAAGACAGCCCCAGCATTTT	CASSVGQGRQPQHF
TRBV6-5	.	TRBJ1-4	.	TGTGCCAGCAGCCCAACTAGAACTAATGAAAAACTGTTTTTT	CASSPTRTNEKLFF
TRBV3-1/TRBV3-2	.	TRBJ2-2	TRBD2	TGTGCCAGCAGCCAAGGGCGCGGGAGGGGTTCTGGGGAGCTGTTTTTT	CASSQGRGRGSGELFF
TRBV7-9	.	TRBJ1-1	.	TGTGCCAGCAGCCGGGTCCTGACCACTGAAGCTTTCTTT	CASSRVLTTEAFF